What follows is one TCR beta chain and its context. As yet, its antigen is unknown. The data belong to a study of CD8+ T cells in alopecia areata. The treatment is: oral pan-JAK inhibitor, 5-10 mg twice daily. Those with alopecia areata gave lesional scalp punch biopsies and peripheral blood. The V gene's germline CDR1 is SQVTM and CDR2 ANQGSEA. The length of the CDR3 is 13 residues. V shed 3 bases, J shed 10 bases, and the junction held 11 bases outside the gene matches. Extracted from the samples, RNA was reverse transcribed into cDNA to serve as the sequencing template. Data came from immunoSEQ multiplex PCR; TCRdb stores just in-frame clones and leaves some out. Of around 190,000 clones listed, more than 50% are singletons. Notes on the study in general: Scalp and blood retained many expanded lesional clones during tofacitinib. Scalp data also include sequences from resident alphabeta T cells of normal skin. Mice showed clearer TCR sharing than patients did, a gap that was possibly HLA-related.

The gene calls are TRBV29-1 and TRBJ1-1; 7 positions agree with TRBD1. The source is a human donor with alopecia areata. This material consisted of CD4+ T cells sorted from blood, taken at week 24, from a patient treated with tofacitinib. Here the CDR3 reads CSVEKGQTSSAFF. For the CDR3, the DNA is TGCAGCGTTGAGAAGGGACAGACCTCTTCAGCTTTCTTT. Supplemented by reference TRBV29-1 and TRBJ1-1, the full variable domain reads SAVISQKPSRDICQRGTSLTIQCQVDSQVTMMFWYRQQPGQSLTLIATANQGSEATYESGFVIDKFPISRPNLTFSTLTVSNMSPEDSSIYLCSVEKGQTSSAFFGQGTRLTVV.